A single sample gave rise to the 27 T cell receptor beta chains below, sequenced in a study of blood T cell repertoires in COVID-19. Sequenced by immunoSEQ multiplex PCR; TCRdb stores in-frame clones only, minus some. The data show about 150,000 clones, approximately 92% seen once. Material: peripheral blood. Receptors were obtained from a man aged 18-30 years with COVID-19, enrolled during active disease.

Only one count was recorded for this clone. The chain links TRBV4-3 to TRBJ2-7; D call uncertain. V lost 2 bases to trimming and J lost 7 bases, with 12 bases between them. The CDR3 length is 13 residues. Germline assignment: CDR1 LGHNA and CDR2 YSLEER. CDR3 loop: CASSQSVFREQYF. Here the CDR3 DNA reads TGCGCCAGCAGCCAAAGTGTTTTTCGGGAGCAGTACTTC.

This chain joins TRBV7-6 and TRBJ2-1, with D unresolved. CDR3 size: 14 residues. The germline CDR1 and CDR2 sequences are SGHVS and FNYEAQ. The germline V and J ends were trimmed by 3 bases and 7 bases, with 13 bases remaining between them. The CDR3 protein is CASSLGATVNEQFF. CDR3 nucleotide sequence: TGTGCCAGCAGCTTGGGCGCCACAGTAAATGAGCAGTTCTTC.

The genes are TRBV5-1 and TRBJ1-1; TRBD1 might be the D (6 bases). V lost 6 bases and J 1 base, leaving 16 bases between the germline ends. Germline CDR1 SGHRS, CDR2 YFSETQ. This CDR3 has 15 residues. CDR3 in amino acids: CASKGVWGPNTEAFF. For the CDR3, the DNA is TGCGCCAGCAAGGGGGTCTGGGGGCCGAACACTGAAGCTTTCTTT. Using reference TRBV5-1 and TRBJ1-1 for the parts outside the CDR3, the full variable domain is KAGVTQTPRYLIKTRGQQVTLSCSPISGHRSVSWYQQTPGQGLQFLFEYFSETQRNKGNFPGRFSGRQFSNSRSEMNVSTLELGDSALYLCASKGVWGPNTEAFFGQGTRLTVV.

J is TRBJ2-7 and V is TRBV5-1; TRBD1 agrees at 10 bases. The CDR3 covers 15 residues. Germline trimming cut 0 bases from V and 3 bases from J; bases unmatched to any gene: 3. Germline CDR1 is SGHRS and CDR2 is YFSETQ. The CDR3 bases are TGCGCCAGCAGCTTGGGGGGACAGGGGTACTACGAGCAGTACTTC. It is translated as CASSLGGQGYYEQYF.

This sequence joins TRBV7-2 and TRBJ2-1, with a possible D match to TRBD2 (6 bases). The V end lost 2 bases, the J end lost 4 bases, and 12 bases lay between the germline ends. This CDR3 spans 15 amino acids. Germline CDR1 reads SGHTA; CDR2 reads FQGNSA. DNA of the CDR3: TGTGCCAGCAGCTTACCCGGGAGTTGGTACAATGAGCAGTTCTTC. Protein product: CASSLPGSWYNEQFF.

The chain couples TRBV19 to TRBJ2-3, with TRBD1 matching 7 bases. This CDR3 contains 16 residues. With 5 bases clipped from V and 1 base from J, the junction kept 9 bases outside the gene matches. Looked up from germline, CDR1 is LNHDA and CDR2 is SQIVND (reference sequence). In DNA, the CDR3 is TGTGCCAGTAGTGACAGGGCAAGGTTGCGCACAGATACGCAGTATTTT. Its protein is CASSDRARLRTDTQYF. Based on the CDR3 plus reference TRBV19 and TRBJ2-3, the full variable domain is DGGITQSPKYLFRKEGQNVTLSCEQNLNHDAMYWYRQDPGQGLRLIYYSQIVNDFQKGDIAEGYSVSREKKESFPLTVTSAQKNPTAFYLCASSDRARLRTDTQYFGPGTRLTVL.

V is TRBV30 and J is TRBJ1-2, with TRBD1 as a possible D gene (5 bases). Germline V gene lookup returns CDR1 GTSNPN and CDR2 SVGIG (reference sequence). This CDR3 has 14 residues. The ends were cut back, 1 base at V and 7 bases at J, with 16 bases in the middle. CDR3 protein: CAWSDASGTPGYTF. As DNA, the CDR3 is TGTGCCTGGAGTGACGCCTCCGGGACTCCTGGCTACACCTTC.

This chain joins TRBV28 and TRBJ1-2, with 9 bases identical to TRBD1. This CDR3 spans 14 amino acids. Per the germline V gene, CDR1 is MDHEN and CDR2 is SYDVKM. Unmatched junction bases numbered 7, after V lost 9 bases and J lost 2 bases. CDR3 nucleotide sequence: TGTGCCAGTCACTACAGGGGGCGAAACTATGGCTACACCTTC. Residues: CASHYRGRNYGYTF.

The chain combines TRBV2 with TRBJ2-3; 15 bases fit TRBD2. CDR3 length equals 15 residues. Trimming cost V 5 bases and J 5 bases; bases outside gene matches: 2. In germline, CDR1 is SNHLY, CDR2 FYNNEI. CDR3 amino acids: CASSWTSGRGDTQYF. The CDR3, as DNA: TGTGCCAGCAGTTGGACTAGCGGGAGGGGAGATACGCAGTATTTT.

This chain uses TRBV13 with TRBJ2-7; TRBD2 matches at 7 bases. Germline CDR1 is PRHDT and CDR2 is FYEKMQ (reference sequence). The CDR3 is 14 residues long. CDR3 bases: TGTGCAAGCCGGGGGGAGGGAATCTCCTACGAGCAGTACTTC. It specifies CASRGEGISYEQYF.

CDR3: CASSLRSFRGANTEAFF. DNA of the CDR3: TGTGCCAGCAGCCTACGTTCTTTCAGGGGCGCGAACACTGAAGCTTTCTTT. The chain joins TRBV3-1 (or the pseudogene TRBV3-2) to TRBJ1-1, with D possibly TRBD1 on 6 matching bases. Trimming took off 4 bases at V and 1 base at J, with 19 bases between the two ends. The CDR3 length is 17 residues. In germline, CDR1 is LGHDT, CDR2 YNNKEL (reference sequence).

The chain is built from TRBV3-1 (or the pseudogene TRBV3-2) and TRBJ2-3; 7 nucleotides agree with TRBD2. V was clipped by 2 bases and J by 8 bases; unmatched bases: 7. The V gene's germline CDR1 is LGHDT and CDR2 YNNKEL (reference sequence). This CDR3 region has 14 residues. The CDR3 loop is CASSQPGPGGTQYF. The CDR3 nucleotides read TGTGCCAGCAGCCAACCTGGGCCGGGGGGTACGCAGTATTTT.

The genes are TRBV9 and TRBJ2-7; 8 nucleotides align to TRBD2. V lost 4 bases to trimming and J lost 1 base; unmatched junction nucleotides: 10. The CDR3 totals 16 residues. From germline, CDR1 is SGDLS and CDR2 YYNGEE. CDR3 amino acids: CASSPLSGTASYEQYF. The CDR3 DNA reads TGTGCCAGCAGCCCCCTTAGCGGGACGGCATCCTACGAGCAGTACTTC.

Here the CDR3 DNA reads TGTGCCGCCTGGACCCTAGGGGGCGCCATTTTCGGGCCCCAGCATTTT. It codes for CAAWTLGGAIFGPQHF. V gene TRBV28 combines with J gene TRBJ1-5, with 7 bases identical to TRBD1. The CDR3 is made up of 16 amino acids. The V gene end was trimmed by 11 bases and the J gene end by 9 bases; junction bases not matched to a gene: 22. Germline V gives CDR1 MDHEN, CDR2 SYDVKM.

The J gene is TRBJ2-3, the V gene TRBV28; possible D gene TRBD2, 6 bases. Germline CDR1 reads MDHEN; CDR2 reads SYDVKM. Trimming cost V 3 bases and J 4 bases, with 14 bases left between them. This CDR3 spans 15 amino acids. The CDR3 region has the DNA TGTGCCAGCAGTTTTGGTGGGAGGAAGGCAGATACGCAGTATTTT. Encoded protein: CASSFGGRKADTQYF.

The gene calls are TRBV5-4 and TRBJ2-1; 13 nucleotides align to TRBD2. Germline CDR1 is SGHNT and CDR2 is YYREEE (reference sequence). The CDR3 loop spans 16 amino acids. V dropped 4 bases and J dropped 4; count of bases not matched to a gene: 5. CDR3: CASSPGTSGVYNEQFF. The CDR3 bases are TGTGCCAGCAGCCCTGGGACTAGCGGGGTATACAATGAGCAGTTCTTC. Full variable domain (remainder filled in from reference TRBV5-4 and TRBJ2-1): ETGVTQSPTHLIKTRGQQVTLRCSSQSGHNTVSWYQQALGQGPQFIFQYYREEENGRGNFPPRFSGLQFPNYSSELNVNALELDDSALYLCASSPGTSGVYNEQFFGPGTRLTVL.

The chain recombines TRBV7-9 with TRBJ1-5; D remains ambiguous. Germline CDR1 and CDR2: SEHNR and FQNEAQ (reference sequence). This CDR3 comprises 15 residues. V was pared by 4 bases and J by 0 bases, with 10 bases between. The CDR3, as DNA: TGTGCCAGCAGCTCCACAGTCTATAGCAATCAGCCCCAGCATTTT. Translating gives CASSSTVYSNQPQHF.

The V gene is TRBV28, the J gene TRBJ2-2; D remains unclear. Germline CDR1 reads MDHEN; CDR2 reads SYDVKM. With 0 bases removed from V and 3 bases from J, the gap between germline ends came to 11 bases. The CDR3 is made up of 16 amino acids. The CDR3 nucleotides read TGTGCCAGCAGTTTATGGTCGTTAGCCGACACCGGGGAGCTGTTTTTT. Its translation is CASSLWSLADTGELFF.

The chain joins TRBV12-3 or TRBV12-4 to TRBJ1-5; 7 nucleotides agree with TRBD1. The length of the CDR3 is 13 residues. J gave up 2 bases and V 6 bases, and 1 base lay outside the gene matches. This CDR3 reads CASRQGGNQPQHF. In nucleotides, the CDR3 is TGTGCCAGCAGGCAGGGGGGCAATCAGCCCCAGCATTTT.

Worth noting for this clone: Its ends do not fully match the called genes, so a read error is possible. The chain employs TRBV4-1 and TRBJ1-4; 7 bases agree with TRBD1. Germline CDR1 MGHRA, CDR2 YSYEKL. The CDR3 consists of 15 residues. CDR3 nucleotide sequence: TGCGCCAGCAGCCAAGGATCCAGGGGGGAGGAAAAACTGCTTTTT. It is translated as CASSQGSRGEEKLLF.

The chain has TRBV18 and TRBJ2-2; TRBD2 might be the D (6 bases). CDR1 and CDR2 from the germline V gene are KGHSH and LQKENI. V was pared by 3 bases and J by 1 base, with 15 bases between. The CDR3 has 17 amino acids. CDR3 in amino acids: CASSPQTGLGNTGELFF. The CDR3 nucleotides read TGTGCCAGCTCACCGCAAACGGGACTTGGGAACACCGGGGAGCTGTTTTTT.

This sequence joins TRBV6-5 and TRBJ1-2; 7 bases fit TRBD1. Losses at the gene ends were 1 base for V and 4 bases for J; bases not matched to a gene: 9. The CDR3 covers 16 residues. Germline CDR1 reads MNHEY; CDR2 reads SVGAGI. CDR3: CASSYFFTRDSYGYTF. CDR3 nucleotides: TGTGCCAGCAGTTACTTTTTTACTCGGGACAGCTATGGCTACACCTTC.

CDR3 nucleotides: TGCGCCAGCAGCCAAGATGGGACTAGCGGGTACAATGAGCAGTTCTTC. It specifies CASSQDGTSGYNEQFF. The chain uses TRBV4-3 and TRBJ2-1, with TRBD2 matching 12 bases. The CDR3 is made up of 16 amino acids. J gave up 4 bases and V 0 bases, and 1 base lay outside the gene matches. The germline gives CDR1 LGHNA, CDR2 YSLEER.

Remarks on this clone: At one boundary the junction diverges from the germline segment, which might be a read error. J is TRBJ1-4 and V is TRBV12-3 or TRBV12-4; D remains unclear. The CDR3 is made up of 12 amino acids. CDR3 region: CASSPPGGKLLF. Here the CDR3 DNA reads TGTGCCAGCAGCCCACCGGGAGGAAAACTGCTTTTT.

The chain links TRBV19 to TRBJ1-5; TRBD1 might be the D (5 bases). The V end lost 4 bases, the J end lost 5 bases, and 15 bases lay between the germline ends. The CDR3 totals 15 residues. CDR1 and CDR2 (germline): LNHDA, SQIVND (reference sequence). The CDR3 coding sequence is TGTGCCAGTAGTAATTGGGGGGAGTGGGATCAGCCCCAGCATTTT. It specifies CASSNWGEWDQPQHF.

This clone turned up a few times. The chain links TRBV6-5 to TRBJ2-7; 10 bases are shared with TRBD2. The germline CDR1 and CDR2 sequences are MNHEY and SVGAGI. CDR3 size: 14 residues. V shed 7 bases and J 4 bases; nucleotides not matched to a gene: 7. The CDR3 loop is CASTPLAGVYEQYF. The CDR3 DNA reads as TGTGCCAGCACACCCCTAGCGGGAGTATACGAGCAGTACTTC.

The J gene is TRBJ1-5, the V gene TRBV7-9; D call uncertain. The CDR3 covers 14 residues. Trimming stripped 5 bases from V and 6 bases from J, with 14 bases between. Germline CDR1 is SEHNR and CDR2 is FQNEAQ (reference sequence). The CDR3 reads CASSHSGWGQPQHF. The CDR3 DNA is TGTGCCAGCAGCCATAGCGGGTGGGGTCAGCCCCAGCATTTT.